These 28 T cell receptor beta chains came from one sample sequenced in a study of blood T cell repertoires in COVID-19 (dated by TCRdb to the early 2020s). The method behind the library was the immunoSEQ multiplex PCR assay. TCRdb retrieved this table from immuneACCESS and kept in-frame rearrangements only. Not all clones are present; in checked studies, unresolved V genes account for under half, and no reason is known for the remainder. The sample records 150,000 or so clones, roughly 86% of which are singletons. Clones ranked in the top ten supply about 2.3% of the sample. Source material: peripheral blood. These receptors all come from a human donor in a cohort sampled during active COVID-19.

This chain links TRBV5-5 with TRBJ2-5; perhaps TRBD2 as D (6 bases). The CDR3 is 17 residues long. CDR1 is SGHKS and CDR2 is YYEKEE in the germline V gene (reference sequence). With 0 bases removed from V and 5 bases from J, the gap between germline ends came to 20 bases. The CDR3 nucleotides are TGTGCCAGCAGCTTGGGAACCCGGGACTCGAATGGGGAGACCCAGTACTTC. Its protein is CASSLGTRDSNGETQYF.

The gene calls are TRBV7-2 and TRBJ2-5; D unclear. Germline CDR1 SGHTA, CDR2 FQGNSA. CDR3 length equals 13 residues. V lost 0 bases and J 5 bases, leaving 7 bases between the germline ends. As DNA, the CDR3 is TGTGCCAGCAGCTTAGCGAGGCGGGAGACCCAGTACTTC. This gives the protein CASSLARRETQYF.

The chain joins TRBV7-9 to TRBJ2-5, with TRBD2 identical over 8 bases. V lost 1 base and J lost 5; bases outside the gene matches: 9. The CDR3 runs to 16 residues. Germline V gene data show CDR1 as SEHNR and CDR2 as FQNEAQ (reference sequence). The CDR3 region has the DNA TGTGCCAGCAGCTTAGATAGGTTAGCGGGAAGTGAGACCCAGTACTTC. Translating gives CASSLDRLAGSETQYF.

The chain links TRBV19 to TRBJ2-6, with D possibly TRBD2 on 5 matching bases. This CDR3 region has 11 residues. Germline CDR1 reads LNHDA; CDR2 reads SQIVND (reference sequence). The V end was cut by 4 bases, the J end by 11 bases, with 6 bases between. This chain's CDR3 is CASSRGYVLTF. The DNA for the CDR3 is TGTGCCAGTAGTAGAGGGTACGTCCTGACTTTC.

On this clone itself: One end of the junction is discordant with germline, which a read error may explain. This chain uses TRBV28 with TRBJ1-5; the match to TRBD1 covers 7 bases. The CDR3 consists of 16 residues. CDR1 and CDR2 from the germline V gene are MDHEN and SYDVKM. The CDR3 sequence: CAGSSLTTGRNQPQHF. CDR3 coding DNA: TGTGCCGGCAGTTCCCTGACGACAGGGCGGAATCAGCCCCAGCATTTT.

V gene TRBV4-3 combines with J gene TRBJ2-2; perhaps TRBD2 as D (5 bases). V was pared by 0 bases and J by 4 bases, with 12 bases between. The CDR3 consists of 16 residues. The V gene's germline CDR1 is LGHNA and CDR2 YSLEER. Here the CDR3 reads CASSQDGGRPTGELFF. Here the CDR3 DNA reads TGCGCCAGCAGCCAAGATGGAGGACGCCCCACCGGGGAGCTGTTTTTT.

The chain joins TRBV7-6 to TRBJ2-1; 8 bases align to TRBD1. V trimming: 5 bases; J trimming: 7 bases; junction bases outside the gene matches: 10. Germline CDR1 and CDR2: SGHVS and FNYEAQ. This CDR3 comprises 15 residues. CDR3 coding DNA: TGTGCCAGCAGCACCTGGACAGGGCTCGGTAATGAGCAGTTCTTC. This sequence encodes CASSTWTGLGNEQFF.

The chain joins TRBV19 to TRBJ1-3, with 7 bases identical to TRBD1. Germline CDR1 is LNHDA and CDR2 is SQIVND (reference sequence). The CDR3 runs 17 residues. Losses at the gene ends were 4 bases for V and 0 bases for J; bases not matched to a gene: 9. The CDR3 loop reads CASSREETGSSGNTIYF. CDR3 nucleotides: TGTGCCAGTAGTAGGGAAGAGACAGGGAGCTCTGGAAACACCATATATTTT.

J is TRBJ1-1 and V is TRBV30, with 8 bases aligning to TRBD1. CDR1 GTSNPN and CDR2 SVGIG come from the germline V gene (reference sequence). The CDR3 runs to 13 residues. V shed 3 bases, J shed 10 bases, and the junction held 10 bases outside the gene matches. The CDR3 region is CAWSGQGNLRAFF. CDR3 sequence (DNA): TGTGCCTGGAGCGGACAGGGAAACCTCAGAGCTTTCTTT.

The chain uses TRBV7-8 and TRBJ2-4; TRBD2 might be the D (5 bases). V was trimmed by 1 base and J by 8 bases, leaving 12 bases between them. The germline CDR1 and CDR2 sequences are SGHVS and FQNEAQ. The CDR3 is 14 amino acids. The CDR3 sequence: CASSLGIRGHIQYF. CDR3 coding DNA: TGTGCCAGCAGCTTAGGGATTAGAGGGCACATTCAGTACTTC.

The rearrangement links TRBV13 to TRBJ1-1; 9 bases line up with TRBD1. Germline CDR1 is PRHDT and CDR2 is FYEKMQ (reference sequence). The V gene end was trimmed by 3 bases and the J gene end by 4 bases; junction bases not matched to a gene: 6. The CDR3 is 15 residues long. Written as DNA, the CDR3 is TGTGCCAGCAGCTTTATGACAGGGGGTTTCACTGAAGCTTTCTTT. Translated: CASSFMTGGFTEAFF.

The chain employs TRBV7-9 and TRBJ2-5, with D hard to call. Germline CDR1 is SEHNR and CDR2 is FQNEAQ (reference sequence). The V gene lost 4 bases and the J gene lost 0 bases, with 9 bases spanning the gap. There are 14 residues in the CDR3. The CDR3 is CASSSWADQETQYF. The CDR3 bases are TGTGCCAGCAGCTCATGGGCAGACCAAGAGACCCAGTACTTC.

The chain combines TRBV4-3 with TRBJ2-1, with TRBD2 identical over 10 bases. This CDR3 has 21 residues. The germline gives CDR1 LGHNA, CDR2 YSLEER. Losses at the gene ends were 0 bases for V and 7 bases for J; bases not matched to a gene: 21. For the CDR3, the DNA is TGCGCCAGCAGCCAAGATCCGGCCACTAGCGGGGCACCCCGGGGCCTTAATGAGCAGTTCTTC. Translation gives CASSQDPATSGAPRGLNEQFF.

This rearrangement joins TRBV12-5 to TRBJ2-5, with 10 bases matching TRBD2. Trimming took 1 base from V and 2 from J; bases not matched to a gene: 10. The CDR3 loop spans 18 amino acids. Germline V gene lookup returns CDR1 LGHNT and CDR2 FRNRAP. The CDR3 protein is CASGLEIAGGLPQETQYF. The CDR3 coding sequence is TGTGCTAGTGGTTTGGAAATAGCGGGAGGTCTGCCACAAGAGACCCAGTACTTC.

V gene TRBV2 combines with J gene TRBJ1-5; 7 bases map to TRBD1. Germline CDR1 reads SNHLY; CDR2 reads FYNNEI. The CDR3 extends over 15 amino acids. The V and J ends lost 5 bases and 3 bases, in that order; junction bases with no gene match: 7. Written as DNA, the CDR3 is TGTGCCAGCAGTCACGACAGGGTTCTCAATCAGCCCCAGCATTTT. Protein: CASSHDRVLNQPQHF.

Worth noting for this clone: The junction departs from germline at one end; a sequencing error may be responsible. The chain couples TRBV6-5 to TRBJ1-6, with 8 nucleotides matching TRBD1. The CDR3 totals 11 residues. Germline loops: CDR1 MNHEY, CDR2 SVGAGI. The CDR3 here is CASSYSRDRNF. In DNA form, the CDR3 reads TGTGCCAGCAGTTACTCCCGGGACAGGAACTTT.

This chain uses TRBV5-8 with TRBJ2-7, with 7 nucleotides matching TRBD1. Germline assignment: CDR1 SGHTS and CDR2 YDEGEE. The V segment lost 4 bases and the J segment 2 bases; nucleotides outside the gene matches: 12. This CDR3 is built from 16 residues. CDR3 residues: CASSPVLTGTPYEQYF. In nucleotides, the CDR3 is TGTGCCAGCAGCCCTGTCCTGACAGGGACCCCCTACGAGCAGTACTTC.

This clone was recorded only once. The rearrangement joins TRBV28 to TRBJ2-4, with 7 positions matching TRBD1. This CDR3 contains 15 residues. Trimming cost V 8 bases and J 6 bases; bases outside gene matches: 13. Germline V gene sequence: CDR1 MDHEN, CDR2 SYDVKM. CDR3 in amino acids: CASSSPAGTVNIQYF. The DNA for the CDR3 is TGTGCCAGCTCTTCCCCAGCCGGGACAGTAAACATTCAGTACTTC. The full variable domain, rest sourced from reference TRBV28 and TRBJ2-4, is DVKVTQSSRYLVKRTGEKVFLECVQDMDHENMFWYRQDPGLGLRLIYFSYDVKMKEKGDIPEGYSVSREKKERFSLILESASTNQTSMYLCASSSPAGTVNIQYFGAGTRLSVL.

The rearrangement links TRBV28 to TRBJ2-7; 11 bases agree with TRBD2. J lost 2 bases, V lost 3 bases, and 3 bases had no gene match. The length of the CDR3 is 15 residues. Germline CDR1 MDHEN, CDR2 SYDVKM. As DNA, the CDR3 is TGTGCCAGCAGTTTTCCACTAGCGGGAGCCTACGAGCAGTACTTC. Its translation is CASSFPLAGAYEQYF.

The gene calls are TRBV5-4 and TRBJ1-4, with D possibly matching TRBD1 (5 bases). CDR1 and CDR2 from the germline V gene are SGHNT and YYREEE (reference sequence). The CDR3 totals 14 residues. V dropped 4 bases and J dropped 5 bases, with 12 bases sitting between them. The CDR3 DNA is TGTGCCAGCAGCCGCGGGGGGGAGAATGAAAAACTGTTTTTT. Translated: CASSRGGENEKLFF.

This clone was recorded once. The chain recombines TRBV6-5 with TRBJ1-1; D ambiguous. CDR3 length: 15 amino acids. V was shortened by 5 bases and J by 4 bases, with 17 bases between the two germline ends. Germline V gene lookup returns CDR1 MNHEY and CDR2 SVGAGI. CDR3 amino acids: CASSPGSYGSTEAFF. CDR3 nucleotide sequence: TGTGCCAGCAGTCCCGGGAGCTATGGTAGCACTGAAGCTTTCTTT.

The gene calls are TRBV5-8 and TRBJ2-3; 14 bases match TRBD2. CDR1 is SGHTS, CDR2 YDEGEE, per germline. The V and J ends lost 4 bases and 0 bases, in that order; junction bases with no gene match: 7. This CDR3 has 18 residues. The CDR3 protein is CASSQGLAGVPSTDTQYF. The CDR3 DNA reads TGTGCCAGCAGCCAGGGACTAGCGGGAGTGCCCAGCACAGATACGCAGTATTTT.

V is TRBV5-5 and J is TRBJ1-5; D ambiguous. Germline values: CDR1 SGHKS, CDR2 YYEKEE (reference sequence). V was shortened by 5 bases and J by 0 bases, with 9 bases between the two germline ends. The CDR3 runs to 14 residues. CDR3 nucleotides: TGTGCCAGCAGTGAGCGGTATAGCAATCAGCCCCAGCATTTT. Translation gives CASSERYSNQPQHF.

The chain carries TRBV16 and TRBJ1-1, with a possible D match to TRBD1 (5 bases). The V gene's germline CDR1 is KGHSY and CDR2 FQNENV. The CDR3 is 16 residues long. V lost 1 base and J 1 base, leaving 13 bases between the germline ends. The CDR3 bases are TGTGCCAGCAGCCAATATAGTGGGGACTCGAACACTGAAGCTTTCTTT. Protein sequence: CASSQYSGDSNTEAFF.

The chain recombines TRBV11-2 with TRBJ1-2; D is unclear. Germline V gene lookup returns CDR1 SGHAT and CDR2 FQNNGV. V was clipped by 5 bases and J by 1 base, with 14 bases between them. This CDR3 has 15 amino acids. The CDR3 sequence: CASSQRAAVNYGYTF. CDR3 DNA sequence: TGTGCCAGCAGCCAGCGGGCAGCCGTTAACTATGGCTACACCTTC.

The DNA for the CDR3 is TGTGCCAGCAACCACCCCCCGGACAGAAGTAACTATGGCTACACCTTC. It codes for CASNHPPDRSNYGYTF. The gene calls are TRBV6-6 and TRBJ1-2, with D possibly matching TRBD1 (6 bases). The V end lost 7 bases, the J end lost 1 base, and 19 bases lay between the germline ends. Per the germline V gene, CDR1 is MNHNY and CDR2 is SVGAGI (reference sequence). CDR3 length equals 16 residues.

The CDR3 region has the DNA TGCGCCAGCAGCCAAGGCTTGGCGGGAAACTACAATGAGCAGTTCTTC. Its protein product is CASSQGLAGNYNEQFF. The chain uses TRBV4-3 and TRBJ2-1; tentative D call: TRBD2 (6 bases). The germline gives CDR1 LGHNA, CDR2 YSLEER. V was cut by 1 base and J by 3 bases, with 13 bases left in between. The CDR3 is 16 residues long.

This chain links TRBV6-2 or TRBV6-3 with TRBJ1-5, with D maybe TRBD1 (6 bases). The ends were cut back, 2 bases at V and 10 bases at J, with 18 bases in the middle. This CDR3 is built from 15 residues. Germline assignment: CDR1 MNHEY and CDR2 SVGEGT. This CDR3 reads CASSYSSPGAGPQHF. The CDR3 region has the DNA TGTGCCAGCAGTTACAGTAGTCCAGGGGCCGGTCCCCAGCATTTT.